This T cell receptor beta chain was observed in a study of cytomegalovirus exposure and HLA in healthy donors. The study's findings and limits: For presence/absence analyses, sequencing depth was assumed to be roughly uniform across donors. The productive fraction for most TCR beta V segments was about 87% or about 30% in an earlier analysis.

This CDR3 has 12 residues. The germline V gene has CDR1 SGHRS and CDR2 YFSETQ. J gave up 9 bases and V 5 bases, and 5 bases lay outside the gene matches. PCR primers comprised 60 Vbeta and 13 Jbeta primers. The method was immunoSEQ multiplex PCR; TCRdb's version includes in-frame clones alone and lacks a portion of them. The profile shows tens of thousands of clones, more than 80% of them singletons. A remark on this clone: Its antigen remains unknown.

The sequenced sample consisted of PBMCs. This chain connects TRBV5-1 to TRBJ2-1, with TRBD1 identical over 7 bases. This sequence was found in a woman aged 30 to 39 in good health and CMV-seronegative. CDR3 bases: TGCGCCAGCAGTCCAAGGGACAGTGAGCAGTTCTTC. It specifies CASSPRDSEQFF. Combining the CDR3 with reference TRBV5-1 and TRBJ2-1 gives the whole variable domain KAGVTQTPRYLIKTRGQQVTLSCSPISGHRSVSWYQQTPGQGLQFLFEYFSETQRNKGNFPGRFSGRQFSNSRSEMNVSTLELGDSALYLCASSPRDSEQFFGPGTRLTVL.